The TCR beta chain under discussion was sequenced for a study of regulatory T cells in long-lasting Graves disease. Overall study findings and caveats: A limited number of samples was an acknowledged limitation.

Germline V gene lookup returns CDR1 GTSNPN and CDR2 SVGIG (reference sequence). This CDR3 is 13 amino acids long. The ends lost 5 bases at V and 2 bases at J; junction bases unmatched: 4. The table lists this clonotype with many counts. Its antigen is not known. The time point was: newly diagnosed GD, antithyroid drugs for less than 3 months. TCR sequences were obtained from RNA taken from PBMCs. Building of the TCR beta libraries involved iRepertoire HTBI primers and Arm-PCR of CDR3 regions. A single record per CDR3 protein comes from TCRdb applying MiXCR to the multiplex PCR reads. The sample shows almost 450,000 distinct CDR3 sequences, roughly 15% of them seen only once. The sample was also linked to a second study, of T cells in Graves' hyperthyroidism and ophthalmopathy. That work contributes: Using the HTBI primer set, a first-round RT-PCR was run on the TCR CDR3. Most clonotypes that expanded in the thyroid above 0.001 also showed up in blood. The model made its ophthalmopathy prediction, and onset followed a median around 6.5 months later.

The sequencing here drew on peripheral blood mononuclear cells (PBMCs), taken at new diagnosis, from a patient treated with antithyroid drugs. The origin of this receptor is a woman aged 30 to 39 with Graves disease. The rearrangement uses TRBV30 and TRBJ2-7; 9 positions match TRBD2. As DNA, the CDR3 is TGTGCCTGGCGAGTAGCGGGAGCCTACGAGCAGTACTTC. Its protein product is CAWRVAGAYEQYF.